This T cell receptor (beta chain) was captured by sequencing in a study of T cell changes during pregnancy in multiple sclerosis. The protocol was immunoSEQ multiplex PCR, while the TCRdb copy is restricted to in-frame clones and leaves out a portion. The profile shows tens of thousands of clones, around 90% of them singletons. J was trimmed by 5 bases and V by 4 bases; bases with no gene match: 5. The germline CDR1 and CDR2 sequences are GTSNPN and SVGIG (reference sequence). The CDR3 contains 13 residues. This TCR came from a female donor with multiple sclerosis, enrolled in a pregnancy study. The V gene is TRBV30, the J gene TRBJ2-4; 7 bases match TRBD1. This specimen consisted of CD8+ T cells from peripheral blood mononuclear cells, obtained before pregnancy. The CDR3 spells CAWIGDSQNIQYF. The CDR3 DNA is TGTGCCTGGATAGGGGACAGTCAAAACATTCAGTACTTC. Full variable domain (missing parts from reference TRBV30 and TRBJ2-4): SQTIHQWPATLVQPVGSPLSLECTVEGTSNPNLYWYRQAAGRGLQLLFYSVGIGQISSEVPQNLSASRPQDRQFILSSKKLLLSDSGFYLCAWIGDSQNIQYFGAGTRLSVL.